The next 3 T cell receptor beta chains were all read from a single sample in a study of T cells in Graves' hyperthyroidism and ophthalmopathy (dated by TCRdb to between 2018 and 2021). Library prep was done by multiplex PCR. The data were produced on an Illumina HiSeq 2000. The TCR beta CDR3 regions were amplified from RNA transcripts. A first-round RT-PCR of the TCR CDR3 used the HTBI primer set with the Qiagen OneStep RT-PCR kit. TCRdb reran the public reads through fastp at Q25 and MiXCR, keeping productive beta chains. A single entry per CDR3 protein holds the most common genes and DNA from its merged rows. For this sample the table gives about 640,000 distinct CDR3 sequences, of which about 20% were detected only once. The ten largest clones represent under 35% of the sample. Sequenced material: blood. Receptor source: a man aged 30-40 years with Graves' ophthalmopathy.

The gene calls are TRBV7-2 and TRBJ2-3; D gene ambiguous. V was cut by 2 bases and J by 6 bases, with 6 bases left in between. This CDR3 is 12 amino acids long. In germline, CDR1 is SGHTA, CDR2 FQGNSA. CDR3 coding DNA: TGTGCCAGCAGCTTAACGTTTGATACGCAGTATTTT. Amino acid sequence: CASSLTFDTQYF.

The V call is TRBV30, the J call TRBJ2-5; 13 bases align to TRBD2. Germline CDR1 is GTSNPN and CDR2 is SVGIG (reference sequence). The CDR3 spans 16 residues. V lost 2 bases and J lost 5; bases outside the gene matches: 8. This CDR3 is CAWSLTSGRAWETQYF. Here the CDR3 DNA reads TGTGCCTGGAGTCTTACTAGCGGGAGGGCTTGGGAGACCCAGTACTTC. Using reference TRBV30 and TRBJ2-5 for the parts outside the CDR3, the full variable domain is SQTIHQWPATLVQPVGSPLSLECTVEGTSNPNLYWYRQAAGRGLQLLFYSVGIGQISSEVPQNLSASRPQDRQFILSSKKLLLSDSGFYLCAWSLTSGRAWETQYFGPGTRLLVL.

This clonotype was seen a few times. The chain has TRBV25-1 and TRBJ2-1; D uncertain. CDR3 length: 11 residues. Trimming stripped 7 bases from V and 5 bases from J, with 6 bases between. From germline, CDR1 is MGHDK and CDR2 SYGVNS. The CDR3 reads CASTANNEQFF. CDR3 DNA: TGTGCCAGCACCGCAAACAATGAGCAGTTCTTC.